This T cell receptor (beta chain) was obtained from a study of neurological immune-mediated disorders. This clonotype was found many times. A single record per CDR3 protein comes from TCRdb applying MiXCR to the 5' RACE reads. Among 130,000 or so distinct CDR3 sequences listed, about 3.2% were seen once. Looked up from germline, CDR1 is DFQATT and CDR2 is SNEGSKA (reference sequence). The ends were cut back, 6 bases at V and 3 bases at J, with 8 bases in the middle. This CDR3 is built from 11 residues. The TCR comes from a woman in her 30s with multiple sclerosis. The chain has TRBV20-1 and TRBJ2-5; the D gene could be TRBD1 or TRBD2 (5 bases each). Material for sequencing was PBMCs. The CDR3 sequence: CSAGTEETQYF. As DNA, the CDR3 is TGCAGTGCAGGGACCGAAGAGACCCAGTACTTC.